This T cell receptor (beta chain) was obtained from a study of blood T cell repertoires in COVID-19. The age range of participants was 18 to 89 years, with residence in about two dozen US areas. Participants' own reports of clinical history determined their cohort assignment. Someone with COVID-19 had been met by exposed participants within 2 weeks before study entry. In the original processing: Counts of nucleated cells, estimated from reference gene primer amplification, were obtained. Here immunoSEQ multiplex PCR was the method, and the copy in TCRdb shows in-frame clones only, minus some. V and J calls and clone size come straight from that table; D and trimming were deduced from the DNA. The sample holds roughly 280,000 clones, 75% to 95% seen once. The germline V gene encodes CDR1 MNHEY and CDR2 SMNVEV (reference sequence). V dropped 2 bases and J dropped 2 bases, with 12 bases sitting between them. CDR3 length: 15 residues.

The receptor comes from a man in his forties who had been exposed to COVID-19. The chain couples TRBV27 to TRBJ1-2, with D possibly being TRBD1 (6 bases). The sequencing sample was made of PBMCs or T cells enriched from blood (not recorded which). This CDR3 is CASSLIGTRNYGYTF. CDR3 coding DNA: TGTGCCAGCAGTTTAATAGGGACACGGAACTATGGCTACACCTTC.